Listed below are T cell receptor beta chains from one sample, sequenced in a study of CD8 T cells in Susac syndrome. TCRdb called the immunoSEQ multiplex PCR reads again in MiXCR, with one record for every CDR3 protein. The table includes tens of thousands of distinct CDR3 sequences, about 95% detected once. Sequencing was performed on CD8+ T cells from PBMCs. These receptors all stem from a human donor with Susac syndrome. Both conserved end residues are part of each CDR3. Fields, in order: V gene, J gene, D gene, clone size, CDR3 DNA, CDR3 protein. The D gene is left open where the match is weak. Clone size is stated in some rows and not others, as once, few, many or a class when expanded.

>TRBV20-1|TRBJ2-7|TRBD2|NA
TGCAGTGCTAGAGGCCCGGGACTAGCGGGTCTCGAGCAGTACTTC
CSARGPGLAGLEQYF
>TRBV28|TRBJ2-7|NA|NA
TGTGCCAGCAGTTTGCCTTCTAGGGGCGAGCAGTACTTC
CASSLPSRGEQYF
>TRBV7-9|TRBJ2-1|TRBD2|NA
TGTGCCAGCAGCTCCCCGTGGAGCGGGGAGTACAATGAGCAGTTCTTC
CASSSPWSGEYNEQFF
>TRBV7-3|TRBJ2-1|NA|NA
TGTGCCAGCAGCTTAGTAGCGGACAATGAGCAGTTCTTC
CASSLVADNEQFF
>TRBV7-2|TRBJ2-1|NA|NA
TGTGCCAGCAGGGAACAGTACAATGAGCAGTTCTTC
CASREQYNEQFF
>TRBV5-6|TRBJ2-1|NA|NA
TGTGCCAGCAGCTTGGGACAGTACAATGAGCAGTTCTTC
CASSLGQYNEQFF
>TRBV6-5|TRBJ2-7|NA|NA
TGTGCCAGCAGTAACTTTGCCGGGACCCCTTACGAGCAGTACTTC
CASSNFAGTPYEQYF
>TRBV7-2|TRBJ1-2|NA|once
TGTGCCAGCAGCCCCCAACGATCTAACTATGGCTACACCTTC
CASSPQRSNYGYTF
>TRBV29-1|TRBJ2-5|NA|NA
TGCAGCGCTTTGACCAAGACCCTCTCTGGGTCCCAGTACTTC
CSALTKTLSGSQYF
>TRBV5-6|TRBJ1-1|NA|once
TGTGCCAGCAGCTTGGGACAATGGGCTTTCTTT
CASSLGQWAFF
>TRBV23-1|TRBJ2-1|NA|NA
TGCGCCAGCAGTACACAGGAGGCCGGCCAAGCCTACAATGAGCAGTTCTTC
CASSTQEAGQAYNEQFF
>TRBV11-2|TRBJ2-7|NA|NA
TGTGCCAGCAGCTTTAAGGATCGGCAGTACTTC
CASSFKDRQYF
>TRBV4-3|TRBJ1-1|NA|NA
TGCGCCAGCAGCCCCTCCTCGAGGGGGGTGCTGAACACTGAAGCTTTCTTT
CASSPSSRGVLNTEAFF
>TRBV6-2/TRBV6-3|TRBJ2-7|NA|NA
TGTGCCAGCAGTGGTCCAGGACCCTCCTACGAGCAGTACTTC
CASSGPGPSYEQYF
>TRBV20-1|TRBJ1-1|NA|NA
TGCAGTGCTAGAGAGGATGCTGGGGAAGCTTTCTTT
CSAREDAGEAFF
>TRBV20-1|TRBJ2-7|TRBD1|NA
TGCAGTGCCCCTAACCGGGACAGCTTCTACGAGCAGTACTTC
CSAPNRDSFYEQYF
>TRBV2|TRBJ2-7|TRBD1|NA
TGTGCCAGCAGTGAAACGGGACAGGGGGCTGGTGAGCAGTACTTC
CASSETGQGAGEQYF
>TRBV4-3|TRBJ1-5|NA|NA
TGCGCCAGCAGCCAAGATGTGGGGTATGATCAGCCCCAGCATTTT
CASSQDVGYDQPQHF
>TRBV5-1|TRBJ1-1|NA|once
TGCGCCAGCAGCTTGGATGGAGGCACTGAAGCTTTCTTT
CASSLDGGTEAFF
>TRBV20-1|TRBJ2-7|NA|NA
TGCAGTGCTAGAGCGGAGGGGGGCTCCTACAATGAGCAGTACTTC
CSARAEGGSYNEQYF
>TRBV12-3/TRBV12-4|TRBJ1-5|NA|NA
TGTGCCAGCAGCACCCTCGGGCACCAGCATTTT
CASSTLGHQHF
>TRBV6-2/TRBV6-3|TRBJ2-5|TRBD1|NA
TGTGCCAGCAGTTACGGGACAGCTTCTGAGACCCAGTACTTC
CASSYGTASETQYF
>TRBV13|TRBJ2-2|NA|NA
TGTGCCAGCAGCCCGCCGCGGGCCGGGGAGCTGTTTTTT
CASSPPRAGELFF
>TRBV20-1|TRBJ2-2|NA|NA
TGCAGTGCTCCTACGGCCGGGGCCGGCGGGCGCACCGGGGAGCTGTTTTTT
CSAPTAGAGGRTGELFF
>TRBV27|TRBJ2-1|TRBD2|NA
TGTGCCAGCAGTTTCGGACTAGCGGGGGAGGATGAGCAGTTCTTC
CASSFGLAGEDEQFF
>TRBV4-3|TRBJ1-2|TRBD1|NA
TGCGCCAGCAGCCAAGGAGTAGGACAGGGGCGCGATGGCTACACCTTC
CASSQGVGQGRDGYTF
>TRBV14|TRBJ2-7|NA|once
TGTGCCAGCAGCGAACAGGGGAGGAACTACGAGCAGTACTTC
CASSEQGRNYEQYF
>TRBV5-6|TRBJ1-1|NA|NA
TGTGCCAGCAGCTTTGAGGCGGACAGCCTGAACACTGAAGCTTTCTTT
CASSFEADSLNTEAFF
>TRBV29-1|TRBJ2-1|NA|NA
TGCAGCGTCTCGGACTGGTACAATGAGCAGTTCTTC
CSVSDWYNEQFF
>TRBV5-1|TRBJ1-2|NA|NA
TGCGCCAGCAGCTTGGAAGGCTATGGCTACACCTTC
CASSLEGYGYTF
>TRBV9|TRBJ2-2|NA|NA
TGTGCCAGCAGCGTAGTGAACGGGGAGCTGTTTTTT
CASSVVNGELFF
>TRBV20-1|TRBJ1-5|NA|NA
TGCAGTGCTAGAGGAGGGGATAGCAATCAGCCCCAGCATTTT
CSARGGDSNQPQHF
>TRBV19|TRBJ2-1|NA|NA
TGTGCCAGTAGTAACTTGGCAGGGAGCCCCTACAATGAGCAGTTCTTC
CASSNLAGSPYNEQFF
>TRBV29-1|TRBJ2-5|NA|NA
TGCAGCGCGAGAGGACAAGAGACCCAGTACTTC
CSARGQETQYF
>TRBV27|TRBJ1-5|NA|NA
TGTGCCAGCAGTTTATGGGGGGGCGGTCAGCCCCAGCATTTT
CASSLWGGGQPQHF
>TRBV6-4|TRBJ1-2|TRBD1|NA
TGTGCCAGCAGTGCTGGACAGGGCTATGGCTACACCTTC
CASSAGQGYGYTF
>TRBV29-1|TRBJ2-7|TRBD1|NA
TGCAGCGTTGGAAGACAGGGGGATTACGAGCAGTACTTC
CSVGRQGDYEQYF
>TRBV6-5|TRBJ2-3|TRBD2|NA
TGTGCCAGCAGTTATTCTAGCGGGGAAACAGATACGCAGTATTTT
CASSYSSGETDTQYF
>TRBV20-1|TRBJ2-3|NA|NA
TGCAGTGCACCTATACGACTATCAGCGGAGATCACAGATACGCAGTATTTT
CSAPIRLSAEITDTQYF
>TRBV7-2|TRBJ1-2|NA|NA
TGTGCCAGCAGCTCCGGACAGCTTAAAGGAGGCTACACCTTC
CASSSGQLKGGYTF
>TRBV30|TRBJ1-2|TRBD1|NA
TGTGCCTGGAGTGTAGGACAGGGCGTTTTCGGCTACACCTTC
CAWSVGQGVFGYTF
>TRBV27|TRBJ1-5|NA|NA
TGTGCCAGCAGTTTACAGGGCAGGGTGAATCAGCCCCAGCATTTT
CASSLQGRVNQPQHF
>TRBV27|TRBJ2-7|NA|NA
TGTGCCAGCAGTTCGGGGCGATACTACGAGCAGTACTTC
CASSSGRYYEQYF
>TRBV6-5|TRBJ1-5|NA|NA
TGTGCCAGCAGTGTGGCGGCGATGAGCAATCAGCCCCAGCATTTT
CASSVAAMSNQPQHF
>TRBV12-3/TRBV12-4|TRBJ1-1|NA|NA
TGTGCCAGCAGTTTAAGACGAACTTGGTCCGCTGAAGCTTTCTTT
CASSLRRTWSAEAFF
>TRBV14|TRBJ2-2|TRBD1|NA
TGTGCCAGCAGCCTGCGACAGGGCCGAAACACCGGGGAGCTGTTTTTT
CASSLRQGRNTGELFF
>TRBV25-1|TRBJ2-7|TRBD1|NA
TGTGCCAGCAGTGAAGTGGGGACAGGGAACGAGCAGTACTTC
CASSEVGTGNEQYF
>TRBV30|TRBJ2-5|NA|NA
TGTGCCTGGGACCTCGGAGGGGCACAAGAGACCCAGTACTTC
CAWDLGGAQETQYF
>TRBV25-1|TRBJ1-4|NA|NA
TGTGCACCCCGCCCCGGGCCCTCAGCAACTAATGAAAAACTGTTTTTT
CAPRPGPSATNEKLFF
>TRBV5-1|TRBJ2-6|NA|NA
TGCGCCAGCAGCTTGGCGGGCTCTGGGGCCAACGTCCTGACTTTC
CASSLAGSGANVLTF
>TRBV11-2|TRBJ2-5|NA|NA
TGTGCCAGCAGAGTACAGGGAAGAGAGACCCAGTACTTC
CASRVQGRETQYF
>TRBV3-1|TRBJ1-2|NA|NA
TGTGCCAGCAGCCCCGGCGGACCATTCTATGGCTACACCTTC
CASSPGGPFYGYTF